This TCR beta chain comes out of a study of response to subunit inactivated influenza vaccine. There are many counts of this clonotype. The antigen remains unidentified. Study findings and constraints: New T cells are recruited in small numbers by each seasonal influenza vaccination, according to the authors' suggestion.

The CDR3 extends over 16 amino acids. Trimming stripped 4 bases from V and 0 bases from J, with 12 bases between. Germline assignment: CDR1 KGHDR and CDR2 SFDVKD. TCRdb redid the calling of the RT-PCR reads with MiXCR, one entry per CDR3 protein. This table has fewer than 700,000 distinct CDR3 sequences, under 15% appearing once. The chain combines TRBV24-1 with TRBJ2-1; tentative D call: TRBD2 (6 bases). The receptor was derived from a man aged 50-59 years who received an inactivated influenza vaccine. The specimen comprised PBMCs from blood, sampled roughly 46 days after vaccination. The CDR3: CATSDRGVGSYNEQFF. CDR3 DNA sequence: TGTGCCACCAGTGACCGCGGGGTAGGCTCCTACAATGAGCAGTTCTTC.